The present entry profiles one TCR beta chain with its context. The patients serving as multiple sclerosis controls were treatment-naive. They had stable or active relapsing-remitting disease and fulfilled revised McDonald criteria. This sample is drawn from a study of CD8 T cells in Susac syndrome. Reverse transcription of roughly 0.5 to 1 ug RNA was carried out with random hexamers. The immunoSEQ assay covered 54 Vbeta and 13 Jbeta segments for CDR3. TCRdb independently ran MiXCR on the immunoSEQ multiplex PCR reads; one entry per CDR3 protein. Here the sample spans hundreds of thousands of distinct CDR3 sequences, approximately 92% being singletons. The receptor was derived from a human donor with multiple sclerosis. Sample: CD4+ T cells from PBMCs.

The CDR3 region is CASLGHMNTEAFF. The CDR3 DNA follows: TGTGCCAGTTTGGGACACATGAACACTGAAGCTTTCTTT. V usage is TRBV6-5 and J usage is TRBJ1-1, with D possibly being TRBD1 (6 bases). In germline, CDR1 is MNHEY, CDR2 SVGAGI. V lost 9 bases to trimming and J lost 0 bases, with 11 bases between them. The CDR3 runs to 13 residues.